This TCR beta chain came from a study of persistence of HIV-infected CD4 T cells. Broader study findings: The rare CMV-responding cells with HIV-1 proviruses were not separately TCR-sequenced.

Cells were stimulated nonspecifically with anti-CD3/anti-CD28 magnetic beads. Sorting selected CD4+ T cells upregulating both CD40 ligand and CD69. Suppressive ART was started during chronic HIV-1 infection in these adults. Stimulated PBMCs had first been depleted of CD8+ T cells. The libraries were made with immunoSEQ version 4 in survey mode. Using immunoSEQ multiplex PCR, the repertoire was profiled, and TCRdb retains in-frame clones only, with some absent. In the table there are about 51,000 clones, over 80% of which are singletons. The CDR3 runs to 15 residues. Looked up from germline, CDR1 is MNHEY and CDR2 is SVGEGT. V shed 2 bases and J 2 bases; nucleotides not matched to a gene: 3. About this clone: Its antigen is unknown.

This clonotype was obtained from an adult woman with HIV who was CMV-seropositive. This material consisted of CD4+ T cells sorted from PBMCs after approximately 20-hour stimulation, taken from a patient who received antiretroviral therapy. This chain joins TRBV6-2 or TRBV6-3 and TRBJ2-4, with 7 nucleotides matching TRBD1. The CDR3 DNA reads TGTGCCAGCAGTTACCTCAGGGGGTCCAAAAACATTCAGTACTTC. This sequence encodes CASSYLRGSKNIQYF.